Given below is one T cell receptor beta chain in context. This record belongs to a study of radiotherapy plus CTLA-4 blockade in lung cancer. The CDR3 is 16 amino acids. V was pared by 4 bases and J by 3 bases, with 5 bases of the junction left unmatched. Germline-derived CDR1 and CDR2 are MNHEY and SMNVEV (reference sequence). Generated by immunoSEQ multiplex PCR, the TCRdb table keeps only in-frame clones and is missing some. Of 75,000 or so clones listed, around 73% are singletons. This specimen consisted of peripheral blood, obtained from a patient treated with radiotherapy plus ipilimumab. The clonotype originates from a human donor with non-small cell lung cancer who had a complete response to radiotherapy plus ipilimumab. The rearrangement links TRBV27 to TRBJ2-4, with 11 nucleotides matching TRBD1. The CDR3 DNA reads TGTGCCAGCAGTTCCCCGGGACAGGGGGACAAAAACATTCAGTACTTC. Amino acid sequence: CASSSPGQGDKNIQYF.